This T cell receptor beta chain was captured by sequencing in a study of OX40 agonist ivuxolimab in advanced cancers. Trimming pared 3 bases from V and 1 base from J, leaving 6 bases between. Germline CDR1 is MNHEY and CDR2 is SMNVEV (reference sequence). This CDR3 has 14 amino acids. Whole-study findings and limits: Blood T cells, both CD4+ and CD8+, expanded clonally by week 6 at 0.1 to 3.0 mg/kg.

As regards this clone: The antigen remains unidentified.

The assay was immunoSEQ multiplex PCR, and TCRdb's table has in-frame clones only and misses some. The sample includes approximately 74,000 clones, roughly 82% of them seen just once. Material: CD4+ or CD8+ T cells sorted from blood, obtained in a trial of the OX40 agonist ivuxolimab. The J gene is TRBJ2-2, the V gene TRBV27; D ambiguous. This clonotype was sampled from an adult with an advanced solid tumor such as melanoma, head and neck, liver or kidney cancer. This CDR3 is CASSFVRNTGELFF. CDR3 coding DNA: TGTGCCAGCAGTTTTGTGAGGAACACCGGGGAGCTGTTTTTT.